The next 5 T cell receptor beta chains were all read from a single sample in a study of blood T cells in healthy people across ages. PCR was performed a second time for 7 to 11 cycles using a sample-barcoded 5' primer and a J-beta primer mix. Using its own MiXCR run on the 5' RACE reads, TCRdb lists one record per CDR3 protein. The repertoire holds hundreds of thousands of distinct CDR3 sequences, with under 30% as singletons. Sequencing used blood. The receptor source for this set is a woman aged 80 or older in good health.

The genes are TRBV20-1 and TRBJ2-2; TRBD2 matches at 8 bases. The CDR3 loop spans 15 amino acids. The V gene's germline CDR1 is DFQATT and CDR2 SNEGSKA (reference sequence). V trimming: 6 bases; J trimming: 6 bases; junction bases outside the gene matches: 12. The CDR3 reads CSASPSGGVPGELFF. CDR3 nucleotide sequence: TGCAGTGCGTCCCCATCCGGGGGGGTTCCCGGGGAGCTGTTTTTT.

The chain uses TRBV20-1 and TRBJ1-1; D perhaps matches TRBD1 (5 bases). The germline V and J ends were trimmed by 0 bases and 1 base, with 12 bases remaining between them. The CDR3 consists of 15 residues. Germline V gene sequence: CDR1 DFQATT, CDR2 SNEGSKA (reference sequence). The CDR3 bases are TGCAGTGCTAGAGAGCCCCTTGGGGCGAACACTGAAGCTTTCTTT. Its protein product is CSAREPLGANTEAFF.

The chain carries TRBV11-2 and TRBJ2-1; 11 positions agree with TRBD2. The J segment lost 14 bases and the V segment lost 0 bases, leaving 6 bases of the junction unmatched. Looked up from germline, CDR1 is SGHAT and CDR2 is FQNNGV. The CDR3 totals 14 residues. The CDR3 is CASSLDMGTSGKFF. The CDR3, as DNA: TGTGCCAGCAGCTTAGATATGGGGACTAGCGGAAAGTTCTTC.

This clonotype was seen many times. The rearrangement uses TRBV20-1 and TRBJ2-5; 9 positions agree with TRBD2. V trimming: 6 bases; J trimming: 4 bases; junction bases outside the gene matches: 6. The CDR3 consists of 13 residues. Germline-derived CDR1 and CDR2 are DFQATT and SNEGSKA (reference sequence). The CDR3 region has the DNA TGCAGTGCAATGGGACTAGCCCCAGAGACCCAGTACTTC. Protein product: CSAMGLAPETQYF.

This clonotype was counted ten times or more. The chain couples TRBV6-2 or TRBV6-3 to TRBJ1-1; 11 bases align to TRBD1. Germline V gene sequence: CDR1 MNHEY, CDR2 SVGEGT. V was clipped by 7 bases and J by 4 bases; unmatched bases: 17. This CDR3 is built from 18 residues. The CDR3 bases are TGTGCCAGCATTCCGAGGACAGGGGGCGCCTTTGGTGGCACTGAAGCTTTCTTT. Protein: CASIPRTGGAFGGTEAFF.